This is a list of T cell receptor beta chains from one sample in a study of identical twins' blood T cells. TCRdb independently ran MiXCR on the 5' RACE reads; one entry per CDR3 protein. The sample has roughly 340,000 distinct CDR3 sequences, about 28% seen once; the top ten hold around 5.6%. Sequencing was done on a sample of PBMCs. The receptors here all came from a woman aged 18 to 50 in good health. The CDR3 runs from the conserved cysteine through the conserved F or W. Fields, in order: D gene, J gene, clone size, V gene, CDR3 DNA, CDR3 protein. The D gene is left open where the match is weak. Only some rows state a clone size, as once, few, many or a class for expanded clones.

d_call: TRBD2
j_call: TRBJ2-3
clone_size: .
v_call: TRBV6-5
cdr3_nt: TGTGCCAGCAGTTACTGGCGGGAGGGAGATACGCAGTATTTT
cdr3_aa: CASSYWREGDTQYF

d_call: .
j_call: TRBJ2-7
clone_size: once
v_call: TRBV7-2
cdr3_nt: TGTGCCAGCAGCTTCCCCGGGACAATCTACGAGCAGTACTTC
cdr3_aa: CASSFPGTIYEQYF

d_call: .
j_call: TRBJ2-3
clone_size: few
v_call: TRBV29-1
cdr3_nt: TGCAGCGTTGAGGGCCTGACACAGGGAGATACGCAGTATTTT
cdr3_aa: CSVEGLTQGDTQYF

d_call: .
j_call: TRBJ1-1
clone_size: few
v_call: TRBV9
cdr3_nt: TGTGCCAGCAGCGTAGAGGTTTCCGGGGGAGCTTTCTTT
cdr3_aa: CASSVEVSGGAFF

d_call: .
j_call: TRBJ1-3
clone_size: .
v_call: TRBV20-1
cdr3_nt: TGCAGTGCTGGACATTCCTCTGGAAACACCATATATTTT
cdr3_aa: CSAGHSSGNTIYF

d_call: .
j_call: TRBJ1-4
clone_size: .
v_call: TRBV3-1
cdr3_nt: TGTGCCAGCAGTAAGGAACAGGTCAATGAAAAACTGTTTTTT
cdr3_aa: CASSKEQVNEKLFF

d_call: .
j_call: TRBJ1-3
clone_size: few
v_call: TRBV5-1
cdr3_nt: TGCGCCAGCAGCTTCGACCAGGGGCCTGGAAACACCATATATTTT
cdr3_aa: CASSFDQGPGNTIYF

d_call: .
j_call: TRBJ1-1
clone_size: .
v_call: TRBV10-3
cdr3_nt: TGTGCCATCAGTGAAAGGGCAGGTGGGGTCATGAACACTGAAGCTTTCTTT
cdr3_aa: CAISERAGGVMNTEAFF

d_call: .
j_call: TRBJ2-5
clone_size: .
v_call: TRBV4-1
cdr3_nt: TGCGCCAGCAGCCGAGCGTTCCAAGAGACCCAGTACTTC
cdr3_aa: CASSRAFQETQYF

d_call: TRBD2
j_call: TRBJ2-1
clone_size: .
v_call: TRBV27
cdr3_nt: TGTGCCAGCAGACTAGCGGGGGGGCTAAATGAGCAGTTCTTC
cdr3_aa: CASRLAGGLNEQFF

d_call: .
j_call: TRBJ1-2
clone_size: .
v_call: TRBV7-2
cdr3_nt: TGTGCCAGCAGCTTAATAACAGGGATAAACTATGGCTACACCTTC
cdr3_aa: CASSLITGINYGYTF

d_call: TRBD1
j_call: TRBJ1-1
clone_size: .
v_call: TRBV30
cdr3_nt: TGTGCCTGGAGTGTACAGAGGGGGCTCACTGAAGCTTTCTTT
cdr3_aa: CAWSVQRGLTEAFF

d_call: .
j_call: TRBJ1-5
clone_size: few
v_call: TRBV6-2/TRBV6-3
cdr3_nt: TGTGCCAGCTCTCCTCCCGCAGGGCACCCTAGGCCCCAGCATTTT
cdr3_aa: CASSPPAGHPRPQHF

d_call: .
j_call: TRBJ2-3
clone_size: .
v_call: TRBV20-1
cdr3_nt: TGCAGTGCTAGAGATCTGGCTAGCACAGATACGCAGTATTTT
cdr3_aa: CSARDLASTDTQYF

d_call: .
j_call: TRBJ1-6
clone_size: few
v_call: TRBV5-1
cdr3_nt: TGCGCCAGCAGCTTGAAGGAGGCTTCACCCCTCCACTTT
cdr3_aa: CASSLKEASPLHF

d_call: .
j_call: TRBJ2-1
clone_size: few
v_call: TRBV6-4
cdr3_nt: TGTGCCAGCAGTGACGCCGGAGGCCACAATGAGCAGTTCTTC
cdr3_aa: CASSDAGGHNEQFF

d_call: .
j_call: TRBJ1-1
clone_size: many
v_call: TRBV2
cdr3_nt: TGTGCCGGACAGCTAATCGGCGACACTGAAGCTTTCTTT
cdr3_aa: CAGQLIGDTEAFF

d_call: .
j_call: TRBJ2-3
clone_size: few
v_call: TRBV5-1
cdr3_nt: TGCGCCAGCGTTCAGGGACCCGGGGTATCGGATACGCAGTATTTT
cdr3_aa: CASVQGPGVSDTQYF

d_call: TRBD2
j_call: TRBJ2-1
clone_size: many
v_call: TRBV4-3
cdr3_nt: TGCGCCAGCAGCCAAAAAACTAGCGGGAGAGGGTATGAGCAGTTCTTC
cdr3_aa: CASSQKTSGRGYEQFF

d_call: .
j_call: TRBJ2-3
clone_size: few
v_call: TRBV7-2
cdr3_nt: TGTGCCAGCAGCTTGAAGGTCCGTGATACGCAGTATTTT
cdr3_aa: CASSLKVRDTQYF

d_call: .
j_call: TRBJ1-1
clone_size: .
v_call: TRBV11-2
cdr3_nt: TGTGCCAGCAGCACGGGGCCCCAAGCTTTCTTT
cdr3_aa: CASSTGPQAFF

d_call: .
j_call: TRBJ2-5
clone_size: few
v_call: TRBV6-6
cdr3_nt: TGTGCCAGCAGTTACTCGACTGCGGTTCTAGAGACCCAGTACTTC
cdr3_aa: CASSYSTAVLETQYF

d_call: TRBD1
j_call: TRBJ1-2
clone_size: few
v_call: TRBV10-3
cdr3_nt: TGTGTCATCAGTGAGGCTGGCAGGGGGCAGCACTATGGCTACACCTTC
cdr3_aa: CVISEAGRGQHYGYTF

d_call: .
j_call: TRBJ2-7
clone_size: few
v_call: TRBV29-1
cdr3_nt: TGCAGCGTTATTCCAGGGATAATCTCCTACGAGCAGTACTTC
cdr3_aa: CSVIPGIISYEQYF

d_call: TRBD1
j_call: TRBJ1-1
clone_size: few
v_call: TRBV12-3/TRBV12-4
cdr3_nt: TGTGCCAGCAGTCGACAGGGGACGGGGACTGAAGCTTTCTTT
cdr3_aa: CASSRQGTGTEAFF

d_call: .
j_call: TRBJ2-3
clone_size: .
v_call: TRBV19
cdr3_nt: TGTGCCAGTAGTATGATGCGGGCTGATACGCAGTATTTT
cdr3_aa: CASSMMRADTQYF

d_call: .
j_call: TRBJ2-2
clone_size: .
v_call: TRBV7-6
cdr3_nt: TGTGCCAGCAGCTTGGGGATCGCCGGGGAGCTGTTTTTT
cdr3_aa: CASSLGIAGELFF

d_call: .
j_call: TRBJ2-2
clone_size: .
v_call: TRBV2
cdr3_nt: TGTGCCAGCAGGGAACAGGGGAACACCGGGGAGCTGTTTTTT
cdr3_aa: CASREQGNTGELFF

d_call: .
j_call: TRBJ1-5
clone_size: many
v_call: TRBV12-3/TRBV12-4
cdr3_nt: TGTGCCAGCAGAAGGACAGAAAATCAGCCCCAGCATTTT
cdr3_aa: CASRRTENQPQHF

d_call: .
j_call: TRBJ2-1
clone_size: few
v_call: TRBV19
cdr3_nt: TGTGCCAGTAGTATTGGGTGGGACACCTCCTACAATGAGCAGTTCTTC
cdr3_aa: CASSIGWDTSYNEQFF

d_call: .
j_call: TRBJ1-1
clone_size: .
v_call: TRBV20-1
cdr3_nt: TGCAGTGCTAGGATTCAGTGGATCTACACTGAAGCTTTCTTT
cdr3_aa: CSARIQWIYTEAFF

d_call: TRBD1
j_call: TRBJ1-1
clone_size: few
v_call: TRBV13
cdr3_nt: TGTGCCAGCAGCAACCCCTGGGACAGGGGGCCCGCTGAAGCTTTCTTT
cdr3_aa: CASSNPWDRGPAEAFF

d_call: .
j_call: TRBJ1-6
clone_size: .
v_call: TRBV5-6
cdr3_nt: TGTGCCAGCAGCCCCAGGAGTTCACCCCTCCACTTT
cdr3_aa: CASSPRSSPLHF

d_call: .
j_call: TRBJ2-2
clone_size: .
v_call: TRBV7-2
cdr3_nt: TGTGCCAACAGCTTATTTGAGCGGAGGTCGAACACCGGGGAGCTGTTTTTT
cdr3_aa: CANSLFERRSNTGELFF

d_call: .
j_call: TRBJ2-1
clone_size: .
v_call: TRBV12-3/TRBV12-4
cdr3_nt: TGTGCCAGCACCTGGGGTAGCAACAATGAGCAGTTCTTC
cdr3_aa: CASTWGSNNEQFF

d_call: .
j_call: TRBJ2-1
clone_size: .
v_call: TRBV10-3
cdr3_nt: TGTGCCATCAGTGAAATCGATCATGAGCAGTTCTTC
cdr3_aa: CAISEIDHEQFF

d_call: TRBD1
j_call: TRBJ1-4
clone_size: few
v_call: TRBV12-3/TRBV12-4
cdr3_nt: TGTGCCAGCAGTCCCATTCGGACAGGGGGCAAGGATGAAAAACTGTTTTTT
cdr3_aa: CASSPIRTGGKDEKLFF

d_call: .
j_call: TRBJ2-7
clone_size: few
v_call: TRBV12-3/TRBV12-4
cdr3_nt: TGTGCCAGCAGTTTAAGAGGGGACTACGAGCAGTACTTC
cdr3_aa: CASSLRGDYEQYF

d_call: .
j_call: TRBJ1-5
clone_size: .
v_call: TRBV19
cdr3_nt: TGTGCCAGTAGTATCGTCAGCATTAGCAATCAGCCCCAGCATTTT
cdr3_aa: CASSIVSISNQPQHF

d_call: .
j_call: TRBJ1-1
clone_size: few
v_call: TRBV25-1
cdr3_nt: TGTGCCAGCAGTGAGCAGGGGAGAGGTGAAGCTTTCTTT
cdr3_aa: CASSEQGRGEAFF

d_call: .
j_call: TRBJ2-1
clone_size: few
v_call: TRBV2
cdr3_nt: TGTGCCAGCAGTGATCTCGGCGGGGAGCAGTTCTTC
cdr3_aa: CASSDLGGEQFF

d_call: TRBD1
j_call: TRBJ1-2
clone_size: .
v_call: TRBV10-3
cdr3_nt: TGTGCCATCAGTCCGCCTCCAGGGGGCGACTATGGCTACACCTTC
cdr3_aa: CAISPPPGGDYGYTF

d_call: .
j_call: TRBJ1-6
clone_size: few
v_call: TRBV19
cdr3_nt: TGTGCCAGTACCCGGACGGGACAATCTAATTCACCCCTCCACTTT
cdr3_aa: CASTRTGQSNSPLHF

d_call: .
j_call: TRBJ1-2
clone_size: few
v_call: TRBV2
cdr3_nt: TGTGCCAGCAGTGAAATAGGGAACTATGGCTACACCTTC
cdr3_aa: CASSEIGNYGYTF

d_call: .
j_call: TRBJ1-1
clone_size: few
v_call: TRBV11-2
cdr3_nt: TGTGCCAGCAGCGGGCGGGGCGGGACGGTGAACACTGAAGCTTTCTTT
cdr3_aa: CASSGRGGTVNTEAFF

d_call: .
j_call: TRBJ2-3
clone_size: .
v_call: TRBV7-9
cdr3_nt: TGTGCCAGCAGCTTACTTAGCTCTGGTACAGATACGCAGTATTTT
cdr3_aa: CASSLLSSGTDTQYF

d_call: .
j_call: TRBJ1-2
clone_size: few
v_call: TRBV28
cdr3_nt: TGTGCCAGCAGTTTATTCCAGGACTATGGCTACACCTTC
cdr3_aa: CASSLFQDYGYTF

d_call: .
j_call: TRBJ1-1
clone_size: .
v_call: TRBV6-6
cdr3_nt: TGCGCCAGCAGGGCCCTAGTTGAGGGCGGGAACACTGAAGCTTTCTTT
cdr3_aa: CASRALVEGGNTEAFF

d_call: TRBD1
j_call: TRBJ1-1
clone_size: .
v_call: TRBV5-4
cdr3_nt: TGTGCCAGCAGCTTGGGAGGACAGGGTAGCGTGGATGCTTTCTTT
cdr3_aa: CASSLGGQGSVDAFF

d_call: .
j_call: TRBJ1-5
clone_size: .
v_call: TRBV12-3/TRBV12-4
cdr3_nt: TGTGCCAGCAGTTTCTCGGGGGACAATCAGCCCCAGCATTTT
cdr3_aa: CASSFSGDNQPQHF

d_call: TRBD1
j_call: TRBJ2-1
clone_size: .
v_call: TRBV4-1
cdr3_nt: TGCGCCAGCAGCCAAGTTCTCTACCGGGACAGGGGAAGCTATGAGCAGTTCTTC
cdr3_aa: CASSQVLYRDRGSYEQFF

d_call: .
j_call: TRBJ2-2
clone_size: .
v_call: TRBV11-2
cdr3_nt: TGTGCCAGCAGCTTGTGGGCCTCCAAGGAGCTGTTTTTT
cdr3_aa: CASSLWASKELFF

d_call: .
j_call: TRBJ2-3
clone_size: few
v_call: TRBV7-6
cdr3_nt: TGTGCCAGCAGCCATGTTGCCGCAGATACGCAGTATTTT
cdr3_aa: CASSHVAADTQYF

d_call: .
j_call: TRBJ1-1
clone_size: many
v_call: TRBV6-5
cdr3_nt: TGTGCCAGCAGTTTCCAGGGCCGGACTGAAGCTTTCTTT
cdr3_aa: CASSFQGRTEAFF

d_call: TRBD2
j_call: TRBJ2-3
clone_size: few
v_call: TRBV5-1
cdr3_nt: TGCGCCAGCAGCCAAGGGACTAGCGGGAAGGTAGCAGATACGCAGTATTTT
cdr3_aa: CASSQGTSGKVADTQYF

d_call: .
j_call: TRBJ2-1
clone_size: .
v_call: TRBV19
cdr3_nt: TGTGCCAGTAGTATCATAGCCGGTGAGCAGTTCTTC
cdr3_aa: CASSIIAGEQFF

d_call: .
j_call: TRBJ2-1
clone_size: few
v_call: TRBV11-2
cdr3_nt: TGTGCCAGCAGCTTAGTAGCGCCGGATGAGCAGTTCTTC
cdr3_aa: CASSLVAPDEQFF

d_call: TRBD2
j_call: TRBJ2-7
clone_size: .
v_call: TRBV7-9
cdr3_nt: TGTGCCAGCAGCCTAGCGGGAACTACCTACGAGCAGTACTTC
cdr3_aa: CASSLAGTTYEQYF

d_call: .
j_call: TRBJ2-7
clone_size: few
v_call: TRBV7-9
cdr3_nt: TGTGCCAGCAGCCCCCAGGGTAGCTCCTACGAGCAGTACTTC
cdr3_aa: CASSPQGSSYEQYF